One T cell receptor (beta chain) is described in this entry. Its antigen is currently unknown. These data come from a study of CD8+ T cells in alopecia areata. Regarding the study as a whole: Among the 100 top clones, expanded CD8+ clones, like scalp clonality, were significantly decreased by tofacitinib. More clonal than normal scalp was lesional scalp, particularly alopecia totalis/universalis. The study found TCR sharing across patients less clear than in mice, possibly for HLA reasons.

Sequencing templates came from extracted RNA that was reverse transcribed into cDNA. Profiling relied on immunoSEQ multiplex PCR, and the TCRdb table lists in-frame clones only, not all of them. The sample carries hundreds of thousands of clones, 58% recorded once. Germline V gene data show CDR1 as LGHNA and CDR2 as YNFKEQ. J lost 3 bases, V lost 2 bases, and 6 bases had no gene match. CDR3 length: 15 residues. As for treatment: oral pan-JAK inhibitor, 5-10 mg twice daily. It was from alopecia areata patients that lesional scalp punch biopsies and peripheral blood were collected. Sequences were derived from CD4+ T cells sorted from blood, sampled at week 24, from a patient treated with tofacitinib. This receptor was taken from a human donor with alopecia areata. The J gene is TRBJ2-7, the V gene TRBV4-2, with 8 bases fitting TRBD2. CDR3 nucleotide sequence: TGTGCCAGCAGCCAACACCTTAGCGGGGACTACGAGCAGTACTTC. Translated: CASSQHLSGDYEQYF.